This TCR beta chain was sequenced during a study of blood T cell repertoires in COVID-19. In the study overall: Acute and convalescent COVID-19 samples came from the United States, Italy and Spain. In each case, the material was cDNA or gDNA derived from T cells, B-cell-depleted T cells, or PBMCs.

The authors' processing: Reference gene primers were amplified, and this amplification served to estimate nucleated cell counts. The assay was immunoSEQ multiplex PCR, and TCRdb's table has in-frame clones only and misses some. From that table come the V and J calls and clone size; the DNA was used to work out D and trimming. Of roughly 200,000 clones detected, approximately 84% appear once; the ten largest clones hold about 4.2%. CDR3 length: 16 residues. In germline, CDR1 is LGHNA, CDR2 YNFKEQ. V dropped 0 bases and J dropped 0 bases, with 10 bases sitting between them. Sequenced sample: peripheral blood. This TCR was sampled from a man aged 45-60 years with active or convalescent COVID-19. This chain joins TRBV4-2 and TRBJ2-3, with D possibly matching TRBD1 (5 bases). CDR3 nucleotides: TGTGCCAGCAGCCAAGAAGGGGATCTAAGCACAGATACGCAGTATTTT. It specifies CASSQEGDLSTDTQYF.